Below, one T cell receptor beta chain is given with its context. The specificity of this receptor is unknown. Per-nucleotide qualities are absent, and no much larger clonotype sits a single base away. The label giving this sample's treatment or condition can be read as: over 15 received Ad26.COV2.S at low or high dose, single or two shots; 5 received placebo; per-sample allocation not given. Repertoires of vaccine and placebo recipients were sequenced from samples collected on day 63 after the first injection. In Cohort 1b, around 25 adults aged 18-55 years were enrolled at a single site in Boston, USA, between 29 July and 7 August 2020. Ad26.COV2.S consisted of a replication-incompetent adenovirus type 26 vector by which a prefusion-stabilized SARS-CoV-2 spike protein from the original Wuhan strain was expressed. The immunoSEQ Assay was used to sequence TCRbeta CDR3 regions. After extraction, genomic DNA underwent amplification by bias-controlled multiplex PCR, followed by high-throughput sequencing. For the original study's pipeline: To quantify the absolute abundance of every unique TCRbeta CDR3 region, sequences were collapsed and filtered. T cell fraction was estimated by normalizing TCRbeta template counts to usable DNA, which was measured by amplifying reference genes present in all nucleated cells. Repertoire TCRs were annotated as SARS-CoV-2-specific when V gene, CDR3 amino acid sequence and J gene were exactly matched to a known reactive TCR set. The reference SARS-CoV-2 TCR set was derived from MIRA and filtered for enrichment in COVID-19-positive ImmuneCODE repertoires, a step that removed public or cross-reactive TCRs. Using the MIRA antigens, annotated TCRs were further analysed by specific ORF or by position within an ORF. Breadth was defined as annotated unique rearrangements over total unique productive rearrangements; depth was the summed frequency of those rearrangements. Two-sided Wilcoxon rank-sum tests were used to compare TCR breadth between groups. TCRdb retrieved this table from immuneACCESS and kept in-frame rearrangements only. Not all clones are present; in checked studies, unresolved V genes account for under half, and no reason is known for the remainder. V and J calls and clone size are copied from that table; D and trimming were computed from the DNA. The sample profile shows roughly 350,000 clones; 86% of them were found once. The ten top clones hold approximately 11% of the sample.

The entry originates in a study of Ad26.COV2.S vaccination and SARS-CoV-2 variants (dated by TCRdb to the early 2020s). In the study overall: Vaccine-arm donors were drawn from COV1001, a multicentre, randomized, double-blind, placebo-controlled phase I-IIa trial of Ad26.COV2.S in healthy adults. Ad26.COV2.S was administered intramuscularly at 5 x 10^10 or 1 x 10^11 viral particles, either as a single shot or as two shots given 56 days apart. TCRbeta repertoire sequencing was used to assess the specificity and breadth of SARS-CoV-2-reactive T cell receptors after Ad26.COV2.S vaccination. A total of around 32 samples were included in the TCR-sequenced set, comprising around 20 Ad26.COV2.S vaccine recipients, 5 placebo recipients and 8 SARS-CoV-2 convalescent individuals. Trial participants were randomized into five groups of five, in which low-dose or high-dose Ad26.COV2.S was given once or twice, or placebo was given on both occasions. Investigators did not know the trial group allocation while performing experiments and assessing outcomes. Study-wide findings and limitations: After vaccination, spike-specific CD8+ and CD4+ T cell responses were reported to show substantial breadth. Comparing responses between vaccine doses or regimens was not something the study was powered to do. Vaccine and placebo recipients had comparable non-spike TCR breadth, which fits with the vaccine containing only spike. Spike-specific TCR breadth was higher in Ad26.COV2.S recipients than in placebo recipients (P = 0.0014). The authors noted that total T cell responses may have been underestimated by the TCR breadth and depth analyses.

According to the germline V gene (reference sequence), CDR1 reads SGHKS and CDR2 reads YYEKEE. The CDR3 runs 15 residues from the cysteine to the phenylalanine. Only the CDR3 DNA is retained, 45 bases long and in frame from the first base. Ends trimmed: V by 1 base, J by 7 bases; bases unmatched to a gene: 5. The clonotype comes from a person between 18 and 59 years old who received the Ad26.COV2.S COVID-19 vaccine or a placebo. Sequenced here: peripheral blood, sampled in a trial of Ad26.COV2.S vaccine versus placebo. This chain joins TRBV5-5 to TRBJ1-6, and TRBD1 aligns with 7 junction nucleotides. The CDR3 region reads CASSLSTGRNSPLHF. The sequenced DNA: TGTGCCAGCAGCTTGTCGACAGGGAGAAATTCACCCCTCCACTTT. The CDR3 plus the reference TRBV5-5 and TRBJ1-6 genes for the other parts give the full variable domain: DAGVTQSPTHLIKTRGQQVTLRCSPISGHKSVSWYQQVLGQGPQFIFQYYEKEERGRGNFPDRFSARQFPNYSSELNVNALLLGDSALYLCASSLSTGRNSPLHFGNGTRLTVT.